This T cell receptor (beta chain) was identified during a study of shared clonotypes between healthy human individuals. Per the germline V gene, CDR1 is SGHTA and CDR2 is FQGNSA. The CDR3 runs to 16 residues. Deletions cut 6 bases from V and 0 bases from J, with 15 bases between. Deep level was the assay's run setting. Across several immunoSEQ plates, the genomic DNA of each subset was split evenly. DNA at about 0.2 ug, 30,000 or so T cell genomes, went into sorted-subset replicate PCRs. Under the authors' procedure: Filtering of immunoSEQ junctional sequences could not match full-length read filtering. TCRdb's copy holds only in-frame clones and misses some; the assay was immunoSEQ multiplex PCR. D and trimming come from the DNA, and the V and J calls and clone size come from that table. The sample records about 1.1 million clones, roughly 74% being singletons.

This chain joins TRBV7-2 and TRBJ2-1; D assignment may be TRBD1 or TRBD2 (6 bases each). The sequence came from a man in his late teens or twenties in good health. Some clones in this sample may be carry-over from other donors' samples. What was sequenced was memory CD4+ T cells from PBMCs. Regarding subset: CD45RA-negative fraction. The CDR3 DNA reads as TGTGCCAGCAGTTCTAGCGCAGGGGACTCCTACAATGAGCAGTTCTTC. This codes for CASSSSAGDSYNEQFF.